Below, one T cell receptor beta chain is given with its context. The antigen this receptor binds is unknown. Per-nucleotide qualities are absent, and no much larger clonotype sits a single base away. The data originate from a study of cytomegalovirus exposure and HLA in healthy donors (dated by TCRdb to between 2016 and 2019). Describing the broader study: According to a later analysis, the 120 validation repertoires were produced on the same platform as the roughly 720 repertoires of the first cohort. The study aimed to test whether cataloging public T cell receptors could reveal signatures of past pathogen exposure. Besides the first cohort of around 700 subjects, a separate validation cohort made up of 120 or so different subjects was used. High-throughput TCR immunosequencing, statistical association of individual TCRs with disease status, and machine learning were combined to predict cytomegalovirus infection status.

Separate from the approximately 730-subject first cohort, the validation cohort of about 110 subjects was the group to which the donors belonged. The germline V end is reduced by 2 bases and the J end by 3 bases; junction bases left unmatched: 10. Per the germline V gene, SGDLS is the CDR1 and YYNGEE is the CDR2. The CDR3 numbers 16 residues from cysteine through phenylalanine. Only CDR3 DNA remains: 48 bases, in frame from the first base. Library preparation used the immunoSEQ multiplex PCR assay. The paper's data handling went like this. A statistical classification framework was built to diagnose cytomegalovirus status from the catalog of TCR beta chain sequences. The clones in this table, taken by TCRdb from immuneACCESS, are in-frame only. Not every clone is retained; where verified, under half of the shortfall comes from an unresolved V gene, and the cause of the rest is unknown. V, J and clone size were drawn from that table, and D and trimming were deduced from the DNA. Counted in this sample were under 85,000 clones; about 92% of them appeared once. The ten largest account for over 4% of the sample.

Broader findings and caveats from the paper: According to the authors, the approach could potentially be generalized to other disease states and immunological phenotypes. Most TCR sequences were observed very rarely across donors, whereas some public TCRs were present in many individuals. The study gave a list of about 160 TCR beta chains associated with cytomegalovirus. In vitro tests confirmed that three of the cytomegalovirus-associated TCR beta chains recognize cytomegalovirus antigens. The validation cohort had no HLA typing available for a later analysis, so co-occurrence within that cohort was assessed over all 120 or so repertoires. The classifier was reported to diagnose cytomegalovirus status with high specificity and sensitivity in both the original and validation cohorts. Subsequent analysis determined that TCRs grouped into clusters in the first cohort also showed a tendency toward co-occurrence across the 120 validation repertoires, and approximately 94% of cluster scores exceeded 0.

The chain is made from TRBV9 and TRBJ2-5, with 7 bases aligning to TRBD1. The clonotype comes from a man between 18 and 35 years old in good health and CMV-seropositive. Source material: PBMCs. At the DNA level, the sequence is TGTGCCAGCAGCGTCCGGACAGGATGGGAAGAAGAGACCCAGTACTTC. Its protein is CASSVRTGWEEETQYF.